The next 21 T cell receptor beta chains were all read from a single sample in a study of read filtering for tumor transcriptome and immune sequencing. This library used roughly 370 ng RNA and molecular barcoded adaptors spanning alpha/delta and beta/gamma chains. TCRdb recomputed calls from the reads with MiXCR, one row per CDR3 protein. Here the sample spans 94,000 or so distinct CDR3 sequences, more than 9% being singletons. The sequenced sample was a population of CD138-negative cells sorted from bone marrow. The origin of the receptors is a donor aged 40 or over with multiple myeloma.

With regard to this clonotype: One end of the junction does not line up with germline, which may come from a read error. CDR3 region: CSARADRGVAAAYDEQFF. As DNA, the CDR3 is TGCAGTGCTAGGGCGGACAGGGGTGTGGCAGCGGCCTACGATGAGCAGTTCTTT. V usage is TRBV20-1 and J usage is TRBJ2-1; 9 nucleotides agree with TRBD1. From germline, CDR1 is DFQATT and CDR2 SNEGSKA (reference sequence). The CDR3 length is 18 residues.

This clonotype came up many times. This chain connects TRBV5-1 to TRBJ2-5; D is unresolved. The CDR3 sequence is 13 residues long. V was trimmed by 1 base and J by 4 bases, leaving 8 bases between them. The V gene's germline CDR1 is SGHRS and CDR2 YFSETQ. The DNA of the CDR3 is TGCGCCAGCAGCTTGACGCCCGGAGAGACCCAGTACTTC. Amino acids: CASSLTPGETQYF.

A word on this clonotype: A read error may produce the germline difference seen at one junction end. The J gene is TRBJ2-1, the V gene TRBV20-1; 7 bases map to TRBD2. The CDR3 extends over 14 amino acids. Germline assignment: CDR1 DFQATT and CDR2 SNEGSKA (reference sequence). DNA for the CDR3: TGCAGTGCTGGAGATCTGCTAGCGGACAATGAGCAGTTCTTC. Its protein product is CSAGDLLADNEQFF.

In its sample, this clonotype was seen many times. V usage is TRBV24-1 and J usage is TRBJ2-1; 9 bases are a match to TRBD2. Germline V gene data show CDR1 as KGHDR and CDR2 as SFDVKD. The CDR3 is made up of 14 amino acids. Germline trimming cut 7 bases from V and 8 bases from J; bases unmatched to any gene: 8. The CDR3 here is CATRTSGRPYEQFF. CDR3 in DNA: TGTGCCACCAGGACTAGCGGAAGGCCCTATGAGCAGTTCTTC.

This clonotype was recorded a few times. The chain has TRBV28 and TRBJ2-5, with 11 bases identical to TRBD2. The CDR3 loop spans 13 amino acids. Germline CDR1 and CDR2: MDHEN and SYDVKM. The CDR3 nucleotides read TGTGCTTACGGGACTAGCGGACAAGAGACCCAGTACTTC. Protein product: CAYGTSGQETQYF.

This clonotype was found many times. The rearrangement joins TRBV20-1 to TRBJ2-1; 12 bases map to TRBD2. V was pared by 3 bases and J by 2 bases, with 11 bases of the junction left unmatched. This CDR3 contains 18 residues. In germline, CDR1 is DFQATT, CDR2 SNEGSKA (reference sequence). In DNA form, the CDR3 reads TGCAGTGCTAGCGCGACTAGCGGGAGTCCGAACCCCTACAATGAGCAGTTCTTC. This gives the protein CSASATSGSPNPYNEQFF.

This clonotype was seen repeatedly, ten times or more. The chain employs TRBV10-3 and TRBJ2-1, with 13 bases matching TRBD2. The germline V gene has CDR1 ENHRY and CDR2 SYGVKD. Unmatched junction bases numbered 11, after V lost 6 bases and J lost 3 bases. The CDR3 runs 18 residues. CDR3 sequence reads: CAISETSGRSRGYNEQFF. In nucleotides, the CDR3 is TGTGCCATCAGCGAGACTAGCGGGAGGTCCAGGGGCTACAATGAGCAGTTCTTC.

The chain joins TRBV15 to TRBJ2-3; D is possibly TRBD2 (6 bases). Per germline, CDR1 LNHNV and CDR2 YYDKDF (reference sequence). Trimming took off 0 bases at V and 3 bases at J, with 10 bases between the two ends. The CDR3 contains 15 residues. The CDR3 DNA reads TGTGCCACCAGCAGAGATCACGGGAGAACAGATACGCAGTATTTT. Residues: CATSRDHGRTDTQYF.

Points on this clonotype: A much larger clone is a single base away; this may be a read error. This rearrangement joins TRBV3-1 to TRBJ2-7, with a tentative D call TRBD2 (5 bases). The germline V gene encodes CDR1 LGHDT and CDR2 YNNKEL (reference sequence). This CDR3 contains 13 residues. CDR3 loop: CASSQGRSFERAF. The CDR3 DNA reads as TGTGCCAGCAGCCAAGGGAGGTCTTTCGAGAGGGCCTTC.

This clonotype was picked up many times. The chain recombines TRBV20-1 with TRBJ1-2, with a tentative D call TRBD1 (5 bases). Germline CDR1 reads DFQATT; CDR2 reads SNEGSKA (reference sequence). Trimming stripped 1 base from V and 4 bases from J, with 7 bases between. There are 12 residues in the CDR3. As DNA, the CDR3 is TGCAGTGCTAGAGGGGACGTCTATGGCTACACCTTC. Amino acid sequence: CSARGDVYGYTF.

This clonotype was counted between two and nine times. The chain combines TRBV20-1 with TRBJ1-4; unclear D gene. Looked up from germline, CDR1 is DFQATT and CDR2 is SNEGSKA (reference sequence). This CDR3 spans 11 amino acids. V lost 2 bases to trimming and J lost 8 bases, with 6 bases between them. CDR3 sequence reads: CSARLEEKLFF. The DNA for the CDR3 is TGCAGTGCTAGATTGGAGGAAAAACTGTTTTTT.

This clonotype was recorded many times. The CDR3 DNA reads as TGCAGTGCTACCGGACTAGTCGAAAATAATGAGCAGTTCTTC. Protein product: CSATGLVENNEQFF. The chain combines TRBV20-1 with TRBJ2-1, with TRBD2 identical over 7 bases. CDR1 DFQATT and CDR2 SNEGSKA come from the germline V gene (reference sequence). The CDR3 is 14 amino acids. V dropped 4 bases and J dropped 7; count of bases not matched to a gene: 10.

Worth noting for this clonotype: Being one base from a much bigger clone, this may be a read error. The rearrangement uses TRBV5-1 and TRBJ2-5; 10 positions agree with TRBD2. There are 14 residues in the CDR3. The germline CDR1 and CDR2 sequences are SGHRS and YFSETQ. In DNA form, the CDR3 reads TGCGCCATCAGCTCCGGGACTAGCGAACAGACCCAGTACTTC. Translated, it gives CAISSGTSEQTQYF. The full variable domain, in which reference TRBV5-1 and TRBJ2-5 provide the parts outside the CDR3, is KAGVTQTPRYLIKTRGQQVTLSCSPISGHRSVSWYQQTPGQGLQFLFEYFSETQRNKGNFPGRFSGRQFSNSRSEMNVSTLELGDSALYLCAISSGTSEQTQYFGPGTRLLVL.

This clonotype was picked up many times. The V call is TRBV10-3, the J call TRBJ2-1, with 16 bases aligning to TRBD2. Germline-derived CDR1 and CDR2 are ENHRY and SYGVKD. V dropped 2 bases and J dropped 2; count of bases not matched to a gene: 9. The CDR3 contains 20 residues. The CDR3 here is CAISEDPGLAGGLTYNEQFF. CDR3 sequence (DNA): TGTGCCATCAGTGAGGATCCGGGACTAGCGGGAGGGTTGACCTACAATGAGCAGTTCTTC.

The table lists this clonotype with many counts. Given a much more abundant clone one base away, this may be a read error. The chain is built from TRBV2 and TRBJ2-1; 10 nucleotides match TRBD2. The germline V gene has CDR1 SNHLY and CDR2 FYNNEI. The CDR3 spans 15 residues. CDR3 amino acids: CASSPLAGKYNEQSF. The CDR3 nucleotides read TGTGCCAGCAGTCCACTAGCGGGAAAGTACAATGAGCAGTCCTTC. Full variable domain (remainder filled in from reference TRBV2 and TRBJ2-1): EPEVTQTPSHQVTQMGQEVILRCVPISNHLYFYWYRQILGQKVEFLVSFYNNEISEKSEIFDDQFSVERPDGSNFTLKIRSTKLEDSAMYFCASSPLAGKYNEQSFGPGTRLTVL.

In this sample, this clonotype turned up many times. The chain links TRBV29-1 to TRBJ2-2; a weak D match, TRBD1 (6 bases). CDR1 is SQVTM, CDR2 ANQGSEA, per germline. Trimming shortened V by 6 bases and J by 4 bases, and 6 bases separated the two germline ends. The CDR3 spans 11 residues. CDR3 in amino acids: CSVQGTGELFF. The DNA for the CDR3 is TGCAGCGTACAGGGCACCGGGGAGCTGTTTTTT.

This clonotype was counted ten times or more. The rearrangement uses TRBV5-1 and TRBJ1-4; the match to TRBD1 covers 9 bases. This CDR3 has 15 amino acids. J lost 7 bases, V lost 4 bases, and 8 bases had no gene match. The germline V gene encodes CDR1 SGHRS and CDR2 YFSETQ. CDR3 DNA: TGCGCCAGCAGCAAACAGGGGGCTGATATTGAAAAACTGTTTTTT. It yields the protein CASSKQGADIEKLFF.

This clonotype came up many times. V gene TRBV5-1 combines with J gene TRBJ2-7; TRBD1 matches 7 bases. The CDR3 runs 14 residues. The germline V gene has CDR1 SGHRS and CDR2 YFSETQ. Trimming removed 3 bases from V and 4 bases from J; junction bases left unmatched: 7. The CDR3 sequence: CASSSRQGQYEQYF. CDR3 nucleotide sequence: TGCGCCAGCAGCTCTCGACAGGGTCAATACGAGCAGTACTTC.

V usage is TRBV7-2 and J usage is TRBJ2-3; D ambiguous. Trimming shortened V by 2 bases and J by 0 bases, and 9 bases separated the two germline ends. The germline V gene has CDR1 SGHTA and CDR2 FQGNSA. The CDR3 is 15 amino acids. CDR3 protein: CASSLTRLSTDTQYF. DNA of the CDR3: TGTGCCAGCAGCTTAACCAGGTTAAGCACAGATACGCAGTATTTT.

This clonotype was seen ten or more times. The rearrangement joins TRBV5-1 to TRBJ2-2; 11 positions agree with TRBD1. The germline V gene has CDR1 SGHRS and CDR2 YFSETQ. The length of the CDR3 is 18 residues. V was clipped by 3 bases and J by 3 bases; unmatched bases: 10. CDR3 residues: CASSSIFPGQGDTGELFF. CDR3 bases: TGCGCCAGCAGCTCAATCTTCCCGGGACAGGGGGACACCGGGGAGCTGTTTTTT. The variable domain in full, with the rest retrieved from reference TRBV5-1 and TRBJ2-2, is KAGVTQTPRYLIKTRGQQVTLSCSPISGHRSVSWYQQTPGQGLQFLFEYFSETQRNKGNFPGRFSGRQFSNSRSEMNVSTLELGDSALYLCASSSIFPGQGDTGELFFGEGSRLTVL.

Points on this clonotype: One end of the junction does not line up with germline, which may come from a read error. The J gene is TRBJ2-3, the V gene TRBV6-2 or TRBV6-3; D may match TRBD1 or TRBD2 (5 bases each). The CDR3 runs 17 residues. The V gene's germline CDR1 is MNHEY and CDR2 SVGEGT. CDR3 loop: CASSAGTSIVSRDTLYF. The CDR3 region has the DNA TGTGCCAGCAGCGCCGGGACCTCTATTGTCAGCAGAGATACGCTGTATTTT.